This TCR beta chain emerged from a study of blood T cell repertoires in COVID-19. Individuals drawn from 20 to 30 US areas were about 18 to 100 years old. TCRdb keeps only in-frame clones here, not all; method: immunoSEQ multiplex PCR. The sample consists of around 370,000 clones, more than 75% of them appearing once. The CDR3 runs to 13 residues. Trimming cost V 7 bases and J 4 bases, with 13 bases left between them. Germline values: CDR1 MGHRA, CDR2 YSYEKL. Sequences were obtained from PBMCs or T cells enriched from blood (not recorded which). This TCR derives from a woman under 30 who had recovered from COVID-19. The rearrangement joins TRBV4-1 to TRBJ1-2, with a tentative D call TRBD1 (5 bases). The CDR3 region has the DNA TGCGCCAGCAAGTATCAGGGAAGCTATGGCTACACCTTC. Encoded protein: CASKYQGSYGYTF.